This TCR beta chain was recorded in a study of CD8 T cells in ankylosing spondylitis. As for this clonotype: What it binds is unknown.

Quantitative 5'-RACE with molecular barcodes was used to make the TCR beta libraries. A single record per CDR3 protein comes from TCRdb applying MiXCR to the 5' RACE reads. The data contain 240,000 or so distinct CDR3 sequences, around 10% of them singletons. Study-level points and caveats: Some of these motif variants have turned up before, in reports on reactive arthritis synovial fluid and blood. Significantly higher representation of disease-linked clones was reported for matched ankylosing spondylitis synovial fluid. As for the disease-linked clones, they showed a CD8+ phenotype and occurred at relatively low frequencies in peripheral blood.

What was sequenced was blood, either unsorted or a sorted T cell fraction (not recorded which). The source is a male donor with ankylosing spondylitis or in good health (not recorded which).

This CDR3 reads CASRTGGQTGELFF. The CDR3 DNA is TGTGCCAGCCGGACAGGGGGTCAGACCGGGGAGCTGTTTTTT. The chain combines TRBV6-1 with TRBJ2-2, with 10 bases identical to TRBD1. CDR3 length: 14 residues. CDR1 MNHNS and CDR2 SASEGT come from the germline V gene. Unmatched junction bases numbered 5, after V lost 8 bases and J lost 5 bases.